This T cell receptor beta chain was documented in a study of blood T cell repertoires in COVID-19. Overall study: Whether acute or convalescent, the COVID-19 samples came from the United States, Italy and Spain. PBMCs, B-cell-depleted T cells, or T cells provided the cDNA or gDNA that made up the material.

Germline loops: CDR1 SGDLS, CDR2 YYNGEE. Trimming stripped 4 bases from V and 2 bases from J, with 15 bases between. The length of the CDR3 is 16 residues. Clones were read by immunoSEQ multiplex PCR, and TCRdb kept only the in-frame ones, dropping some. The sample lists about 140,000 clones; over 70% were seen once. The sample holds a few counts of this clone. Across fewer than 25 US areas, participants ranged in age from about 18 to 90 years. The genes are TRBV9 and TRBJ2-2; the D gene is possibly TRBD1 (5 bases). The sequencing input was PBMCs or T cells enriched from blood (not recorded which). The sequence was obtained from a man between 60 and 75 years old who had recovered from COVID-19. Here the CDR3 reads CASSSRQRLNTGELFF. The CDR3 DNA reads TGTGCCAGCAGCTCGAGACAGAGACTCAACACCGGGGAGCTGTTTTTT.